The entry that follows covers one T cell receptor (beta chain) sequence. Antigen: not known. The germline gives CDR1 SQVTM, CDR2 ANQGSEA. This CDR3 is built from 13 residues. V lost 8 bases and J lost 6; bases outside the gene matches: 5. The assay was immunoSEQ multiplex PCR, and TCRdb's table has in-frame clones only and misses some. The table has 65,000 to 95,000 clones, around 80% seen once. This record belongs to a study of T cells in localized non-small cell lung cancer. Points from the study as a whole: Greater T cell density in blood accompanied longer overall survival. Adjacent uninvolved lung had the highest clonality, suggesting focused antigen responses. Across samples, adjacent lung featured a median around 56 of the top 100 tumor clones.

The chain carries TRBV29-1 and TRBJ1-4; 11 positions agree with TRBD1. The material sequenced was PBMCs, taken before any cancer treatment. This TCR derives from a man aged 40 to 70 with stage II squamous cell lung carcinoma. For the CDR3, the DNA is TGCAGCATACGGACAGGGGGCGATGAAAAACTGTTTTTT. Amino acid sequence: CSIRTGGDEKLFF.